This T cell receptor (beta chain) was found in a study of cytomegalovirus exposure and HLA in healthy donors. General observations from the study: Among CMV-associated TCR beta chains, most appeared HLA-restricted in a later analysis.

This PCR relied on a set of 60 Vbeta primers and 13 Jbeta primers. This table comes from immunoSEQ multiplex PCR, and its TCRdb copy is limited to in-frame clones, with some not included. The sample shows approximately 180,000 clones, around four fifths of them seen only once. The donors gave bone marrow, and they were healthy. CDR1 is SEHNR, CDR2 FQNEAQ, per germline (reference sequence). The length of the CDR3 is 16 residues. V was pared by 5 bases and J by 2 bases, with 17 bases between. This clone was recorded once. As yet, its antigen is unknown. Sequencing was carried out using PBMCs. The TCR originated in a girl between 5 and 17 years old in good health and CMV-seropositive. The chain is built from TRBV7-9 and TRBJ2-3; the D gene is possibly TRBD2 (5 bases). CDR3 region: CASSPQNLLVTDTQYF. DNA for the CDR3: TGTGCCAGCAGCCCGCAAAACTTACTAGTCACAGATACGCAGTATTTT.